In its sample, the clone carrying this TCR beta chain was seen a few times. Data came from immunoSEQ multiplex PCR; TCRdb stores just in-frame clones and leaves some out. The data show about 36,000 clones, roughly 80% seen once. This record comes from a study of blood T cell repertoires in COVID-19. Background on the study: The United States, Italy and Spain provided the acute and convalescent COVID-19 samples.

The CDR3 has 13 amino acids. After removal of 5 bases from V and 15 bases from J, the junction contained 11 bases not matched to a gene. Germline V gene data show CDR1 as SGHAT and CDR2 as FQDESV (reference sequence). The sequenced material came from peripheral blood. The chain recombines TRBV11-1 with TRBJ2-1; TRBD1 aligns across 9 bases. The sequence was collected from a human donor in a cohort sampled during active COVID-19. CDR3 DNA sequence: TGTGCCAGCAGCAATGGACAGGGGCTTTGTCCGTTCTTC. Translating gives CASSNGQGLCPFF.